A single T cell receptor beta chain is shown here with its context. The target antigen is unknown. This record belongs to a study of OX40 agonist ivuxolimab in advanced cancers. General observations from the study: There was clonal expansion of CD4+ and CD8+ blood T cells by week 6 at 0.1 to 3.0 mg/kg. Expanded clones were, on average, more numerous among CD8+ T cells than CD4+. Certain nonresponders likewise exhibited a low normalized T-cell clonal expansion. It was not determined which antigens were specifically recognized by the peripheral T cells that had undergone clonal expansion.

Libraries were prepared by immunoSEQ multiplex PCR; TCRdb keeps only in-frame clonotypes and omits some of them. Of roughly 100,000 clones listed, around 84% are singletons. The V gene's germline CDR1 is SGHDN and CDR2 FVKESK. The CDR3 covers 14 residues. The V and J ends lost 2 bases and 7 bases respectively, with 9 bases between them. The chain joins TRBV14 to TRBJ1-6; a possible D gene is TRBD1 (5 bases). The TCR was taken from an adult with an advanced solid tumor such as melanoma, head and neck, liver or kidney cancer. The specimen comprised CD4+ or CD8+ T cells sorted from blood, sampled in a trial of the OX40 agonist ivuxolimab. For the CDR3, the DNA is TGTGCCAGCAGCCAACAGGGCCAGAATTCACCCCTCCACTTT. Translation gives CASSQQGQNSPLHF.